These 21 T cell receptor beta chains were sequenced from one sample in a study of T cells in Graves' hyperthyroidism and ophthalmopathy. TCR beta CDR3 region amplification was performed from RNA transcripts. The primer set for the first-round RT-PCR of the TCR CDR3 was HTBI. TCRdb used MiXCR to reprocess the multiplex PCR reads, holding one entry per CDR3 protein. The table has approximately 350,000 distinct CDR3 sequences, about 15% seen once. The sequenced sample consisted of blood. Receptor source: a woman aged 55-75 years with Graves' ophthalmopathy.

CDR3 amino acids: CASSLVVARKTQYF. CDR3 nucleotide sequence: TGTGCCAGCAGCTTAGTAGTCGCTCGGAAGACCCAGTACTTC. This sequence joins TRBV7-2 and TRBJ2-5; D is ambiguous. V lost 1 base to trimming and J lost 6 bases, with 12 bases between them. The CDR3 sequence is 14 residues long. Germline V gene data show CDR1 as SGHTA and CDR2 as FQGNSA.

This sequence joins TRBV6-4 and TRBJ2-6; TRBD2 matches 7 bases. The junction had 13 bases not matched to a gene; V was cut back by 3 bases and J by 2 bases. Per germline, CDR1 MRHNA and CDR2 SNTAGT. The CDR3 is 19 amino acids. CDR3: CASSEHGLGTYPGANVLTF. In nucleotides, the CDR3 is TGTGCCAGCAGTGAACATGGACTAGGGACGTATCCTGGGGCCAACGTCCTGACTTTC.

In this sample, this clonotype turned up many times. The genes are TRBV29-1 and TRBJ1-5, with D possibly matching TRBD1 (6 bases). Germline-derived CDR1 and CDR2 are SQVTM and ANQGSEA. There are 13 residues in the CDR3. The V end was cut by 4 bases, the J end by 4 bases, with 11 bases between. The CDR3 spells CSVGRGGNQPQHF. For the CDR3, the DNA is TGCAGCGTTGGCAGGGGTGGGAATCAGCCCCAGCATTTT.

CDR3 nucleotide sequence: TGCAGTGCTAGTTCGCCACCCCGGGGGGAGGAGTACTTC. This codes for CSASSPPRGEEYF. The chain joins TRBV20-1 to TRBJ2-7; 7 bases fit TRBD2. Per germline, CDR1 DFQATT and CDR2 SNEGSKA (reference sequence). The ends lost 3 bases at V and 11 bases at J; junction bases unmatched: 13. This CDR3 has 13 amino acids.

In this sample, this clonotype turned up many times. The chain joins TRBV20-1 to TRBJ2-3, with 14 bases aligning to TRBD2. The CDR3 totals 16 residues. Losses at the gene ends were 5 bases for V and 6 bases for J; bases not matched to a gene: 10. Germline assignment: CDR1 DFQATT and CDR2 SNEGSKA (reference sequence). CDR3 bases: TGCAGTGCTTACCACCTCGGGACTAGCGGGAGTGATACGCAGTATTTT. Its translation: CSAYHLGTSGSDTQYF.

This clonotype was seen repeatedly, ten times or more. The genes are TRBV20-1 and TRBJ2-7, with 8 bases identical to TRBD2. Trimming cost V 0 bases and J 3 bases; bases outside gene matches: 7. The CDR3 covers 15 residues. CDR1 DFQATT and CDR2 SNEGSKA come from the germline V gene (reference sequence). This CDR3 is CSARDFREGLYEQYF. In nucleotides, the CDR3 is TGCAGTGCTAGAGATTTCCGGGAGGGTCTCTACGAGCAGTACTTC.

Regarding this clonotype: A much larger clone sits a single nucleotide away, making a read error possible. The V gene is TRBV12-3 or TRBV12-4, the J gene TRBJ2-2; the match to TRBD2 covers 9 bases. This CDR3 is 15 amino acids long. CDR3 sequence: CASSLSGRNAGELFF. The CDR3 DNA reads TGTGCCAGCAGTCTGAGCGGGAGGAACGCCGGGGAGCTGTTTTTT.

This clonotype was detected ten times or more. V is TRBV11-2 and J is TRBJ2-7, with unresolved D. The germline V gene encodes CDR1 SGHAT and CDR2 FQNNGV. The CDR3 sequence is 14 residues long. With 0 bases removed from V and 0 bases from J, the gap between germline ends came to 6 bases. The CDR3 here is CASSLDTASYEQYF. The CDR3, as DNA: TGTGCCAGCAGCTTAGATACGGCCTCCTACGAGCAGTACTTC.

The table lists this clonotype with many counts. The V call is TRBV18, the J call TRBJ2-7, with D tentatively TRBD2 (7 bases). Germline loops: CDR1 KGHSH, CDR2 LQKENI. The CDR3 consists of 15 residues. V was cut by 3 bases and J by 1 base, with 13 bases left in between. CDR3 in amino acids: CASSPLQGGSYEQYF. The CDR3, as DNA: TGTGCCAGCTCACCTCTACAGGGAGGGTCCTACGAGCAGTACTTC.

This clonotype was counted many times. The chain couples TRBV27 to TRBJ2-3; D call uncertain. Germline V gene sequence: CDR1 MNHEY, CDR2 SMNVEV (reference sequence). CDR3 length: 16 amino acids. The V gene lost 2 bases and the J gene lost 0 bases, with 12 bases spanning the gap. Written as DNA, the CDR3 is TGTGCCAGCAGTTTAGGGCGAAAGATTAGCACAGATACGCAGTATTTT. Translated, it gives CASSLGRKISTDTQYF.

J is TRBJ2-7 and V is TRBV11-2, with TRBD1 identical over 9 bases. Germline V gene lookup returns CDR1 SGHAT and CDR2 FQNNGV. J lost 7 bases, V lost 3 bases, and 10 bases had no gene match. The CDR3 contains 15 residues. CDR3 DNA sequence: TGTGCCAGCAGCTTCCCGACAGGGGGTACGGGGGAGCAGTACTTC. Encoded protein: CASSFPTGGTGEQYF. The variable domain in full, completed from reference TRBV11-2 and TRBJ2-7, reads EAGVAQSPRYKIIEKRQSVAFWCNPISGHATLYWYQQILGQGPKLLIQFQNNGVVDDSQLPKDRFSAERLKGVDSTLKIQPAKLEDSAVYLCASSFPTGGTGEQYFGPGTRLTVT.

The rearrangement uses TRBV5-4 and TRBJ1-2; TRBD1 is a possible D gene (5 bases). Germline-derived CDR1 and CDR2 are SGHNT and YYREEE (reference sequence). The CDR3 is made up of 14 amino acids. V dropped 2 bases and J dropped 2 bases, with 10 bases sitting between them. CDR3 nucleotide sequence: TGTGCCAGCAGCTTTCACGGGACGAACTATGGCTACACCTTC. The encoded protein is CASSFHGTNYGYTF.

The rearrangement joins TRBV7-9 to TRBJ2-5; 12 nucleotides agree with TRBD1. Germline CDR1 is SEHNR and CDR2 is FQNEAQ (reference sequence). Unmatched junction bases numbered 11, after V lost 5 bases and J lost 4 bases. The CDR3 runs to 17 residues. DNA for the CDR3: TGTGCCAGCAGCCAGGGACAGGGGGCGCATTCCGGAGAGACCCAGTACTTC. This codes for CASSQGQGAHSGETQYF.

The CDR3 DNA reads as TGTGCCAGCAGCCAAGTATCGGGGGAATACGGCTACACCTTC. Residues: CASSQVSGEYGYTF. The rearrangement links TRBV4-2 to TRBJ1-2, with D possibly matching TRBD1 (5 bases). Looked up from germline, CDR1 is LGHNA and CDR2 is YNFKEQ. The ends were cut back, 1 base at V and 8 bases at J, with 14 bases in the middle. The CDR3 is made up of 14 amino acids.

This clonotype was picked up many times. V and J are TRBV20-1 and TRBJ2-5; no firm D call. The CDR3 consists of 10 residues. CDR1 DFQATT and CDR2 SNEGSKA come from the germline V gene (reference sequence). V shed 5 bases and J shed 3 bases, with 4 bases lying between them. The DNA of the CDR3 is TGCAGTGCTGCAGAAGAGACCCAGTACTTC. Translated: CSAAEETQYF.

This chain joins TRBV27 and TRBJ2-4, with 8 bases matching TRBD2. The CDR3 consists of 14 residues. The germline V gene has CDR1 MNHEY and CDR2 SMNVEV (reference sequence). Trimming cost V 7 bases and J 7 bases; bases outside gene matches: 9. CDR3 DNA: TGTGCCAGCACAACCGGGGGGGCGAGGAACATTCAGTACTTC. Its translation: CASTTGGARNIQYF.

This clonotype was counted a few times. The chain uses TRBV9 and TRBJ2-5; D gene unclear. The CDR3 covers 14 residues. Trimming stripped 0 bases from V and 5 bases from J, with 11 bases between. The germline CDR1 and CDR2 sequences are SGDLS and YYNGEE. CDR3 in amino acids: CASSVGLHGETQYF. Here the CDR3 DNA reads TGTGCCAGCAGCGTAGGCCTCCATGGGGAGACCCAGTACTTC.

This clonotype has ten or more counts. The CDR3 protein is CASSQDTDTQYF. CDR3 sequence (DNA): TGTGCCAGCAGCCAAGATACAGATACGCAGTATTTT. The chain is built from TRBV3-1 and TRBJ2-3, with D unclear. The CDR3 length is 12 residues. V was pared by 0 bases and J by 3 bases, with 1 base between. Germline V gene lookup returns CDR1 LGHDT and CDR2 YNNKEL (reference sequence).

The genes are TRBV6-1 and TRBJ2-2; D possibly corresponds to TRBD2 (5 bases). This CDR3 has 11 residues. Germline V gene lookup returns CDR1 MNHNS and CDR2 SASEGT. Trimming stripped 11 bases from V and 7 bases from J, with 11 bases between. Here the CDR3 DNA reads TGTGCCGGCGGGCTCGGCGGGGAGCTGTTTTTT. This encodes CAGGLGGELFF.

The rearrangement links TRBV19 to TRBJ1-2, with 7 bases matching TRBD1. CDR3 length: 14 residues. The V and J ends lost 6 bases and 3 bases, in that order; junction bases with no gene match: 7. The germline V gene encodes CDR1 LNHDA and CDR2 SQIVND (reference sequence). CDR3 sequence (DNA): TGTGCCAGTAGGTCAGGGGGAATGGACTATGGCTACACCTTC. It specifies CASRSGGMDYGYTF.

This clonotype was seen repeatedly, ten times or more. The genes are TRBV29-1 and TRBJ2-7, with 15 bases matching TRBD2. Losses at the gene ends were 7 bases for V and 1 base for J; bases not matched to a gene: 11. This CDR3 is 17 amino acids long. Germline loops: CDR1 SQVTM, CDR2 ANQGSEA. CDR3 in DNA: TGCAGCGCTCAAGGACTAGCGGGAGGGCCGGAGTCCTACGAGCAGTACTTC. Its protein product is CSAQGLAGGPESYEQYF.